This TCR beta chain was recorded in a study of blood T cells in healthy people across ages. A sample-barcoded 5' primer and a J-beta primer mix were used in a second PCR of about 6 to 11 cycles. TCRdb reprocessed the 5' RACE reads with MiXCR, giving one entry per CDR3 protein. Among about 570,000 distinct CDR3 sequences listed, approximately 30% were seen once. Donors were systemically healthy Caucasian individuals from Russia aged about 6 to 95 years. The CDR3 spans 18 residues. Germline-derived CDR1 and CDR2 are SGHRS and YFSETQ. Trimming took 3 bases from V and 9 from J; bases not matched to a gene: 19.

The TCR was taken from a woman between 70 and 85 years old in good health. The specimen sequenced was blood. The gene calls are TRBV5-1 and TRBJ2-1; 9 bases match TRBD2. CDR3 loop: CASSSGKAGGPLTGEQFF. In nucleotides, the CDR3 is TGCGCCAGCAGCTCGGGGAAAGCGGGGGGCCCTTTAACGGGTGAGCAGTTCTTC.